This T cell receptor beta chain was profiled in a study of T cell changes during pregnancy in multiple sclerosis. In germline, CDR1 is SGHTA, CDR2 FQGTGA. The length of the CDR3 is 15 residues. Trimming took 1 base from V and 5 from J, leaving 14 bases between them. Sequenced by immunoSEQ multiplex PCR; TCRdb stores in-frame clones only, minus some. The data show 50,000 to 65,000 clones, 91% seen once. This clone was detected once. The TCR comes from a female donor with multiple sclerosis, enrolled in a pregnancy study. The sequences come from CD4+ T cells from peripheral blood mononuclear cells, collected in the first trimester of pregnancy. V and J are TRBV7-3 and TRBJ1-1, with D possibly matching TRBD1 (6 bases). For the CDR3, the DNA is TGTGCCAGCAGCTTAAGGACGGCCCAGGGGACTGAAGCTTTCTTT. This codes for CASSLRTAQGTEAFF.